The 32 T cell receptor beta chains in this list originate from one sample, sequenced in a study of T cell repertoires and Cas9 in healthy adults listed by TCRdb under 2018. Libraries were made using the immunoSEQ multiplex PCR assay. Entries here come from immuneACCESS through TCRdb and include only in-frame sequences with V and J called. Some clones fail to appear in such tables; in the studies checked, an unresolved V gene covers under half of the shortfall, and the cause of the remainder is unknown. A total of roughly 23,000 clones appear in this sample, around 90% of them only once. Together, the top ten hold roughly 1.4% of the sample. The source material was CD4+ effector T cells (CD127+, CD25-, CD137-, CD154-) from PBMCs; culture status not recorded. Receptors were obtained from a human donor in good health.

This clone was detected only a few times. The genes are TRBV6-5 and TRBJ2-3; TRBD2 aligns across 7 bases. V shed 4 bases, J shed 5 bases, and the junction held 6 bases outside the gene matches. CDR1 and CDR2 (germline): MNHEY, SVGAGI. The CDR3 extends over 14 amino acids. CDR3: CASSLAGVGDTQYF. Written as DNA, the CDR3 is TGTGCCAGCAGTTTGGCGGGGGTAGGAGATACGCAGTATTTT.

The chain couples TRBV29-1 to TRBJ2-5; 13 bases map to TRBD2. V trimming: 7 bases; J trimming: 4 bases; junction bases outside the gene matches: 9. Germline V CDR1 and CDR2: SQVTM, ANQGSEA. The CDR3 is 15 residues long. The CDR3 loop is CSARTSGSGGETQYF. As DNA, the CDR3 is TGCAGCGCCCGGACTAGCGGGAGTGGCGGAGAGACCCAGTACTTC.

The chain carries TRBV30 and TRBJ1-2; 8 bases match TRBD1. CDR1 is GTSNPN and CDR2 is SVGIG in the germline V gene (reference sequence). The CDR3 is 14 residues long. The V and J ends lost 2 bases and 2 bases, in that order; junction bases with no gene match: 4. For the CDR3, the DNA is TGTGCCTGGAGTTCCCGACAGGGGAACTATGGCTACACCTTC. Translating it yields CAWSSRQGNYGYTF.

This sequence joins TRBV2 and TRBJ1-2; D uncertain. The germline V gene encodes CDR1 SNHLY and CDR2 FYNNEI. CDR3 length: 14 residues. The V end lost 8 bases, the J end lost 8 bases, and 21 bases lay between the germline ends. The CDR3 DNA reads TGTGCCAGCGGTCCGGGCCCCCCATCGGCGGGCTACACCTTC. Encoded protein: CASGPGPPSAGYTF.

This chain uses TRBV9 with TRBJ1-3; a weak D match, TRBD1 (6 bases). The germline V gene encodes CDR1 SGDLS and CDR2 YYNGEE. The CDR3 loop spans 13 amino acids. Trimming cost V 0 bases and J 8 bases, with 9 bases left between them. The CDR3 region has the DNA TGTGCCAGCAGCGTAGAACAGGGCGACACCATATATTTT. Its translation: CASSVEQGDTIYF.

V is TRBV5-1 and J is TRBJ2-5, with TRBD1 identical over 7 bases. The CDR3 length is 16 residues. The junction had 13 bases not matched to a gene; V was cut back by 4 bases and J by 4 bases. CDR1 and CDR2 from the germline V gene are SGHRS and YFSETQ. CDR3 sequence (DNA): TGCGCCAGCAGCACCCACAGGGGCCCCGGTGGAGAGACCCAGTACTTC. As protein: CASSTHRGPGGETQYF. Full variable domain (missing parts from reference TRBV5-1 and TRBJ2-5): KAGVTQTPRYLIKTRGQQVTLSCSPISGHRSVSWYQQTPGQGLQFLFEYFSETQRNKGNFPGRFSGRQFSNSRSEMNVSTLELGDSALYLCASSTHRGPGGETQYFGPGTRLLVL.

The chain combines TRBV11-2 with TRBJ2-7; the match to TRBD2 covers 8 bases. Germline V gene data show CDR1 as SGHAT and CDR2 as FQNNGV. The CDR3 loop spans 13 amino acids. The junction had 2 bases not matched to a gene; V was cut back by 4 bases and J by 3 bases. In nucleotides, the CDR3 is TGTGCCAGCAGCTCCGGGGGGGACTACGAGCAGTACTTC. It is translated as CASSSGGDYEQYF.

The chain links TRBV7-6 to TRBJ2-5; the D is unclear. The end of the DNA fits TRBJ2-7 better, so the J call may be wrong. Germline V lookup: CDR1 SGHVS, CDR2 FNYEAQ. The CDR3 sequence is 15 residues long. CDR3 DNA sequence: TGTGCCAGCAGCTTAGCGTTTGGGCAGCCTTACGAGCAGTACTTC. This codes for CASSLAFGQPYEQYF.

The rearrangement joins TRBV30 to TRBJ2-5, with 8 bases fitting TRBD2. CDR1 and CDR2 from the germline V gene are GTSNPN and SVGIG (reference sequence). This CDR3 comprises 15 residues. The V and J ends lost 3 bases and 4 bases, in that order; junction bases with no gene match: 10. The CDR3 loop reads CAWSRGGPRVETQYF. The CDR3 region has the DNA TGTGCCTGGAGCCGGGGGGGGCCAAGGGTAGAGACCCAGTACTTC.

The rearrangement joins TRBV4-2 to TRBJ1-3; 7 bases map to TRBD1. This CDR3 has 17 amino acids. Germline V CDR1 and CDR2: LGHNA, YNFKEQ. Trimming at V came to 2 bases and at J to 4 bases, leaving 11 bases not matched to a gene. The CDR3 nucleotides are TGTGCCAGCAGCCAACCAATCTTCCGGGACAGAGGAAACACCATATATTTT. Protein product: CASSQPIFRDRGNTIYF.

Here the CDR3 reads CASSLDTDYGYTF. CDR3 nucleotide sequence: TGTGCCAGCTCACTAGACACTGACTATGGCTACACCTTC. This chain uses TRBV18 with TRBJ1-2; D is ambiguous. Deletions cut 4 bases from V and 3 bases from J, with 9 bases between. The CDR3 contains 13 residues. CDR1 and CDR2 (germline): KGHSH, LQKENI.

V gene TRBV5-4 combines with J gene TRBJ2-1; D is perhaps TRBD2 (6 bases). CDR3 length equals 16 residues. With 0 bases removed from V and 1 base from J, the gap between germline ends came to 11 bases. The germline CDR1 and CDR2 sequences are SGHNT and YYREEE (reference sequence). CDR3 bases: TGTGCCAGCAGCTTGGGAGGCGGGGCATCCTACAATGAGCAGTTCTTC. As protein: CASSLGGGASYNEQFF.

This chain connects TRBV18 to TRBJ2-2; D gene unclear. CDR3 length equals 15 residues. Germline V gene data show CDR1 as KGHSH and CDR2 as LQKENI. V was trimmed by 4 bases and J by 6 bases, leaving 15 bases between them. CDR3 amino acids: CASSLPGLQAGELFF. The CDR3 DNA follows: TGTGCCAGCTCACTGCCTGGGCTACAAGCCGGGGAGCTGTTTTTT.

The chain combines TRBV20-1 with TRBJ1-1; the D is unclear. Trimming took off 6 bases at V and 11 bases at J, with 16 bases between the two ends. Germline V gene data show CDR1 as DFQATT and CDR2 as SNEGSKA (reference sequence). This CDR3 spans 11 amino acids. The chain's CDR3 is CSARRLREAFF. Here the CDR3 DNA reads TGCAGTGCAAGGCGGCTCCGGGAGGCTTTCTTT.

The chain recombines TRBV2 with TRBJ1-6; D gene uncertain. The germline V gene encodes CDR1 SNHLY and CDR2 FYNNEI. CDR3 length equals 11 residues. V gave up 2 bases and J gave up 7 bases, with 0 bases separating them. The CDR3 here is CASSENSPLHF. CDR3 DNA sequence: TGTGCCAGCAGTGAAAATTCACCCCTCCACTTT.

V is TRBV5-1 and J is TRBJ1-2, with TRBD1 identical over 7 bases. This CDR3 region has 14 residues. CDR1 is SGHRS, CDR2 YFSETQ, per germline. V shed 2 bases and J 2 bases; nucleotides not matched to a gene: 3. The CDR3 is CASSFDRVNYGYTF. Written as DNA, the CDR3 is TGCGCCAGCAGCTTTGACAGGGTAAACTATGGCTACACCTTC.

This rearrangement joins TRBV28 to TRBJ2-1; 8 bases are shared with TRBD2. The junction had 9 bases not matched to a gene; V was cut back by 7 bases and J by 4 bases. This CDR3 has 15 amino acids. Per germline, CDR1 MDHEN and CDR2 SYDVKM. The DNA of the CDR3 is TGTGCCAGCACCACCGGGGGGGCCTTGTACAATGAGCAGTTCTTC. Translating it yields CASTTGGALYNEQFF.

J is TRBJ1-1 and V is TRBV10-2, with D hard to call. The length of the CDR3 is 14 residues. Germline CDR1 and CDR2: WSHSY and SAAADI. V dropped 2 bases and J dropped 0 bases, with 7 bases sitting between them. The CDR3 protein is CASSEGGMNTEAFF. CDR3 nucleotide sequence: TGCGCCAGCAGTGAGGGAGGCATGAACACTGAAGCTTTCTTT.

J is TRBJ2-1 and V is TRBV7-3; TRBD2 matches 14 bases. V lost 5 bases to trimming and J lost 7 bases; unmatched junction nucleotides: 4. The CDR3 length is 15 residues. Per germline, CDR1 SGHTA and CDR2 FQGTGA. This CDR3 is CASSVGTSGSNEQFF. In DNA form, the CDR3 reads TGTGCCAGCAGCGTAGGGACTAGCGGGAGTAATGAGCAGTTCTTC. The whole variable domain, filled in from reference TRBV7-3 and TRBJ2-1, reads GAGVSQTPSNKVTEKGKYVELRCDPISGHTALYWYRQSLGQGPEFLIYFQGTGAADDSGLPNDRFFAVRPEGSVSTLKIQRTERGDSAVYLCASSVGTSGSNEQFFGPGTRLTVL.

V usage is TRBV25-1 and J usage is TRBJ1-4, with D perhaps TRBD1 (5 bases). Germline values: CDR1 MGHDK, CDR2 SYGVNS. Between the trimmed V and J ends, which lost 4 bases and 0 bases, there was a span of 12 bases. CDR3 size: 16 residues. Here the CDR3 reads CASSASRGTTNEKLFF. The CDR3 DNA reads TGTGCCAGCAGTGCCTCAAGGGGTACAACTAATGAAAAACTGTTTTTT.

The rearrangement links TRBV18 to TRBJ1-4; 7 bases match TRBD1. This CDR3 is built from 14 residues. V lost 4 bases to trimming and J lost 2 bases; unmatched junction nucleotides: 1. Germline values: CDR1 KGHSH, CDR2 LQKENI. CDR3 protein: CASSQGATNEKLFF. CDR3 DNA: TGTGCCAGCTCACAGGGGGCGACTAATGAAAAACTGTTTTTT. The full variable domain, with the rest looked up from reference TRBV18 and TRBJ1-4, is NAGVMQNPRHLVRRRGQEARLRCSPMKGHSHVYWYRQLPEEGLKFMVYLQKENIIDESGMPKERFSAEFPKEGPSILRIQQVVRGDSAAYFCASSQGATNEKLFFGSGTQLSVL.

Only a few counts were recorded for this clone. This chain uses TRBV6-4 with TRBJ1-6, with 9 positions matching TRBD1. Unmatched junction bases numbered 6, after V lost 5 bases and J lost 10 bases. The CDR3 extends over 14 amino acids. Germline loops: CDR1 MRHNA, CDR2 SNTAGT. The CDR3 nucleotides are TGTGCCAGCAGTCCTGGACAGGGGAACTCACCCCTCCACTTT. It yields the protein CASSPGQGNSPLHF.

The gene calls are TRBV7-2 and TRBJ1-2, with D tentatively TRBD1 (5 bases). The germline V gene encodes CDR1 SGHTA and CDR2 FQGNSA. The CDR3 sequence is 13 residues long. V was pared by 1 base and J by 3 bases, with 6 bases between. In nucleotides, the CDR3 is TGTGCCAGCAGCTTAGGACAGCACTATGGCTACACCTTC. This codes for CASSLGQHYGYTF.

This clone was observed a handful of times. The chain uses TRBV28 and TRBJ2-6, with D possibly being TRBD2 (6 bases). The length of the CDR3 is 15 residues. The V gene lost 3 bases and the J gene lost 5 bases, with 11 bases spanning the gap. The V gene's germline CDR1 is MDHEN and CDR2 SYDVKM. The CDR3 region is CASSFPGRRANVLTF. CDR3 in DNA: TGTGCCAGCAGTTTTCCTGGGAGGAGGGCCAACGTCCTGACTTTC.

V and J are TRBV15 and TRBJ2-7; TRBD1 matches at 8 bases. The CDR3 loop spans 14 amino acids. Germline V lookup: CDR1 LNHNV, CDR2 YYDKDF (reference sequence). The V segment lost 3 bases and the J segment 6 bases; nucleotides outside the gene matches: 7. The DNA of the CDR3 is TGTGCCACCAGCAGTGGGGGACAGGTGGGCGAGCAGTACTTC. Protein product: CATSSGGQVGEQYF. Variable domain in full (rest from reference TRBV15 and TRBJ2-7): DAMVIQNPRYQVTQFGKPVTLSCSQTLNHNVMYWYQQKSSQAPKLLFHYYDKDFNNEADTPDNFQSRRPNTSFCFLDIRSPGLGDTAMYLCATSSGGQVGEQYFGPGTRLTVT.

This chain links TRBV7-2 with TRBJ2-7; 8 bases fit TRBD2. Looked up from germline, CDR1 is SGHTA and CDR2 is FQGNSA. J was trimmed by 3 bases and V by 6 bases; bases with no gene match: 10. The CDR3 runs to 15 residues. The CDR3 DNA is TGTGCCAGCAGGCAGAAGGGACTAGTTCTCTACGAGCAGTACTTC. Residues: CASRQKGLVLYEQYF.

This rearrangement joins TRBV10-3 to TRBJ1-2; 7 bases align to TRBD1. The length of the CDR3 is 16 residues. V was clipped by 0 bases and J by 4 bases; unmatched bases: 8. Germline CDR1 reads ENHRY; CDR2 reads SYGVKD. The DNA of the CDR3 is TGTGCCATCAGTGAGTCGACCCCCAGGGGGGGCTATGGCTACACCTTC. Translating gives CAISESTPRGGYGYTF.

The chain carries TRBV19 and TRBJ2-1, with TRBD1 identical over 9 bases. Germline V CDR1 and CDR2: LNHDA, SQIVND (reference sequence). V lost 4 bases to trimming and J lost 10 bases; unmatched junction nucleotides: 8. CDR3 length equals 14 residues. CDR3 region: CASSTTGTGTEQFF. In nucleotides, the CDR3 is TGTGCCAGTAGTACGACCGGGACAGGGACCGAGCAGTTCTTC.

V is TRBV18 and J is TRBJ2-2; no clear D gene. The CDR3 contains 12 residues. In germline, CDR1 is KGHSH, CDR2 LQKENI. V was pared by 2 bases and J by 7 bases, with 5 bases between. CDR3 residues: CASSPGFGELFF. The DNA for the CDR3 is TGTGCCAGCTCACCAGGCTTCGGGGAGCTGTTTTTT.

The rearrangement links TRBV19 to TRBJ1-5; TRBD1 matches 8 bases. CDR3 length: 17 amino acids. In germline, CDR1 is LNHDA, CDR2 SQIVND (reference sequence). V gave up 2 bases and J gave up 1 base; unmatched junction bases: 7. CDR3: CASSIMTGVGSNQPQHF. The CDR3 DNA follows: TGTGCCAGTAGTATAATGACAGGGGTCGGCAGCAATCAGCCCCAGCATTTT.

The table lists this clone with a count of one. The chain is built from TRBV5-4 and TRBJ2-2; 11 positions agree with TRBD1. The J segment lost 4 bases and the V segment lost 4 bases, leaving 6 bases of the junction unmatched. CDR1 is SGHNT, CDR2 YYREEE, per germline (reference sequence). There are 16 residues in the CDR3. In nucleotides, the CDR3 is TGTGCCAGCAGCATCGGACAGGGGGCGCGCACCGGGGAGCTGTTTTTT. Translating gives CASSIGQGARTGELFF.

The rearrangement joins TRBV28 to TRBJ1-2, with 8 bases fitting TRBD1. Germline CDR1 reads MDHEN; CDR2 reads SYDVKM. The junction had 9 bases not matched to a gene; V was cut back by 5 bases and J by 4 bases. This CDR3 comprises 15 residues. CDR3 nucleotides: TGTGCCAGCAGTGTCTTGGGGGACAGGATCTATGGCTACACCTTC. Encoded protein: CASSVLGDRIYGYTF.